The T cell receptor (beta chain) under discussion was sequenced for a study of blood T cell repertoires in COVID-19. About the study: The United States, Italy and Spain supplied acute and convalescent COVID-19 samples. The cDNA or gDNA used as material had been derived from T cells, B-cell-depleted T cells, or PBMCs.

Per germline, CDR1 SGHNT and CDR2 YENEEA. This CDR3 is 16 amino acids long. V lost 0 bases to trimming and J lost 4 bases; unmatched junction nucleotides: 5. As processed by the authors: Researchers report that nucleated cell counts were estimated from reference gene primer amplification. The method was immunoSEQ multiplex PCR; TCRdb's version includes in-frame clones alone and lacks a portion of them. That table gives V, J and clone size, and the DNA gave D and trimming. This sample has 160,000 or so clones; about 88% occur once, and the top ten carry about 18%. The rearrangement links TRBV11-3 to TRBJ2-2, with 7 bases lining up with TRBD2. The source is a man in his 60s with active or convalescent COVID-19. What was sequenced was peripheral blood. CDR3 sequence: CASSLDSGGPTGELFF. The CDR3 region has the DNA TGTGCCAGCAGCTTAGATTCGGGGGGACCCACCGGGGAGCTGTTTTTT.